This entry features one T cell receptor (beta chain) sequence. The data are from a study of blood T cell repertoires in COVID-19. Some clones are missing from TCRdb's copy, which holds only in-frame ones; the method was immunoSEQ multiplex PCR. The sample shows 150,000 or so clones, around four fifths of them seen only once. The CDR3 sequence is 14 residues long. The V end lost 5 bases, the J end lost 5 bases, and 12 bases lay between the germline ends. CDR1 and CDR2 from the germline V gene are LNHDA and SQIVND (reference sequence). Sequenced material: peripheral blood. This receptor was obtained from a human donor in a cohort sampled during active COVID-19. V gene TRBV19 combines with J gene TRBJ1-4, with a weak D call TRBD1 (6 bases). The CDR3 protein is CASSPTGNNEKLFF. The DNA of the CDR3 is TGTGCCAGTAGTCCGACAGGAAACAATGAAAAACTGTTTTTT. The full variable domain, in which reference TRBV19 and TRBJ1-4 provide the parts outside the CDR3, is DGGITQSPKYLFRKEGQNVTLSCEQNLNHDAMYWYRQDPGQGLRLIYYSQIVNDFQKGDIAEGYSVSREKKESFPLTVTSAQKNPTAFYLCASSPTGNNEKLFFGSGTQLSVL.